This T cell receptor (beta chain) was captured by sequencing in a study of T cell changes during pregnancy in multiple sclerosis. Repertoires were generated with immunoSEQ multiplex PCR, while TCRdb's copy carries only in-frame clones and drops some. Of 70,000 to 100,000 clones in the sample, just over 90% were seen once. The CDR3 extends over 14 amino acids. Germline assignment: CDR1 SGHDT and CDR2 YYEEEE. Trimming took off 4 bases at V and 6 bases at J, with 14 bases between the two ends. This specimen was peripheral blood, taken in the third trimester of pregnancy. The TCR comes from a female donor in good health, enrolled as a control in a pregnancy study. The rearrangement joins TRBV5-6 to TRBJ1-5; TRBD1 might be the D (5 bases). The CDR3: CASSGGVMGQPQHF. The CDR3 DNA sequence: TGTGCCAGCAGCGGGGGGGTTATGGGTCAGCCCCAGCATTTT. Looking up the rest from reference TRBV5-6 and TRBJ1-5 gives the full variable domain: DAGVTQSPTHLIKTRGQQVTLRCSPKSGHDTVSWYQQALGQGPQFIFQYYEEEERQRGNFPDRFSGHQFPNYSSELNVNALLLGDSALYLCASSGGVMGQPQHFGDGTRLSIL.